A single sample is the source of the 3 T cell receptor beta chains below, sequenced in a study of T cells in Graves' hyperthyroidism and ophthalmopathy. Amplified regions were TCR beta CDR3 sequences from RNA transcripts. The primer set for the first-round RT-PCR of the TCR CDR3 was HTBI. TCRdb re-called the multiplex PCR reads through MiXCR, storing one row per CDR3 protein. The profile covers 350,000 or so distinct CDR3 sequences, with around a sixth appearing a single time and around 16% taken by the ten largest. The sample taken for sequencing was blood. The source is a woman in her thirties or forties with Graves' ophthalmopathy.

This clonotype was detected ten times or more. The chain carries TRBV29-1 and TRBJ1-1; D unresolved. The V end was cut by 2 bases, the J end by 1 base, with 11 bases between. Germline-derived CDR1 and CDR2 are SQVTM and ANQGSEA. CDR3 length: 14 residues. The DNA for the CDR3 is TGCAGCGTTGAATTGGTACAACCGAACACTGAAGCTTTCTTT. Translated: CSVELVQPNTEAFF.

This clonotype was seen ten or more times. This chain joins TRBV20-1 and TRBJ2-7; D could derive from TRBD1 or TRBD2 (6 bases each). The V end was cut by 5 bases, the J end by 2 bases, with 28 bases between. The CDR3 has 18 amino acids. Germline values: CDR1 DFQATT, CDR2 SNEGSKA (reference sequence). In DNA, the CDR3 is TGCAGTGCTGAGAGGCAAGAAAGCGCGACTAGGGACACCTACGAGCAGTACTTC. Translation: CSAERQESATRDTYEQYF.

This clonotype occurred many times. This chain uses TRBV12-3 or TRBV12-4 with TRBJ2-7; 7 bases are shared with TRBD2. CDR3 size: 13 residues. The V segment lost 3 bases and the J segment 6 bases; nucleotides outside the gene matches: 5. The CDR3 here is CASSLAGVREQYF. Here the CDR3 DNA reads TGTGCCAGCAGTTTGGCGGGAGTTCGCGAGCAGTACTTC.